This T cell receptor beta chain stems from a study of radiation and T cells in renal cell carcinoma. Assay: immunoSEQ multiplex PCR; the TCRdb copy retains only in-frame clones and omits some. The data show 90,000 to 95,000 clones, with under 90% seen just once and around 6.7% held by the top ten. The time point was: baseline pretreatment blood. Treatment noted: 15 Gy SBRT to primary tumor, nephrectomy 4 weeks later. The tumor was a clear cell renal cell carcinoma. The CDR3 has 13 amino acids. In germline, CDR1 is SGHNT, CDR2 YYREEE (reference sequence). The ends were cut back, 1 base at V and 3 bases at J, with 7 bases in the middle.

This TCR was sampled from a man aged 60 to 75 with renal cell carcinoma. The rearrangement joins TRBV5-4 to TRBJ2-5, with D possibly being TRBD1 (5 bases). The sample here was blood, taken from a patient whose treatment included radiotherapy and nephrectomy. The CDR3 sequence is CASSLPGKETQYF. CDR3 DNA: TGTGCCAGCAGCTTGCCAGGGAAAGAGACCCAGTACTTC. Supplemented by reference TRBV5-4 and TRBJ2-5, the full variable domain reads ETGVTQSPTHLIKTRGQQVTLRCSSQSGHNTVSWYQQALGQGPQFIFQYYREEENGRGNFPPRFSGLQFPNYSSELNVNALELDDSALYLCASSLPGKETQYFGPGTRLLVL.